A single TCR beta chain is shown here with its context. Its specific antigen is unknown. It has no much larger one-base neighbor in the sample; base qualities were not kept. The source of the sample is a study of blood T cell repertoires in COVID-19 (TCRdb year 2020). Notes on the research overall: Collaborator samples came from the United States, Italy and Spain and covered acute and convalescent phases of COVID-19. Where HLA class I and class II types were available, the types were taken from metadata supplied by the sample provider, not from assay-based typing. The material from the prospective study consisted of cDNA or gDNA derived from T cells, B-cell-depleted T cells, or PBMCs. The samples were drawn from the first 160 participants of the ongoing ImmuneRACE study and from some 1,300 subjects provided by 6 global collaborators. The repertoires were made available in a free public database intended to serve as a resource for research on the immune response to SARS-CoV-2. The dataset comprised deeply sampled blood TCRbeta repertoires from subjects exposed to, actively infected with, or recovered from COVID-19. A de-identified subject ID, COVID-19 status, age in years and sex were almost always included in the sample metadata. The paper's findings and limits, for the study overall: The amount of clinical and demographic metadata varied by source and participant and was provided uncurated.

Participants in the prospective study were aged about 18 to 90 years, lived in under 30 United States geographic areas, and enrolled through a virtual design. In the prospective study, participants were assigned to cohorts based on the clinical history participants reported in a screening survey and a study questionnaire. Mobile phlebotomists in the prospective study collected whole blood, serum and a nasopharyngeal or oropharyngeal swab from every participant. Prospective study participants could optionally give additional blood draws and questionnaires over an approximately two-month period. Prospective study blood samples were shipped either frozen or at room temperature before DNA extraction. V is clipped by 5 bases and J by 2 bases, and the sequence between their germline boundaries is 8 bases long. CDR1 and CDR2, per the germline V gene, are SGHNT and YENEEA. CDR3 length: 13 amino acids, cysteine to phenylalanine. The kept DNA is CDR3 alone, 39 bases in frame from the first base.

The immunoSEQ Assay, a bias-controlled multiplex PCR, was used to amplify TCRbeta CDR3 regions from genomic DNA. The study's processing was this. The number of nucleated cells in each sample was estimated by amplification of reference gene primers within the assay. To quantify the absolute abundance of each unique TCRbeta CDR3 rearrangement, sequence reads were collapsed and filtered. For each sample, productive Simpson clonality was calculated as the square root of Simpson's diversity index over productive rearrangements. TCRdb re-hosts the immuneACCESS table, in-frame sequences only. Its copies lack some clones; in the studies checked, an unresolved V gene accounts for under half of them, and the cause for the rest is not known. That table supplies the V and J calls and clone size; D and trimming were determined from the DNA. Recorded for this sample are 210,000 or so clones; 70% to 90% of them occurred a single time. The ten largest clones take up approximately 7.4% of the sample.

This sequence was found in a woman between 35 and 50 years old with acute COVID-19. Sample: PBMCs or T cells enriched from blood (not recorded which). In this chain, TRBV11-3 is recombined with TRBJ2-3; the D gene cannot be resolved reliably. The nucleotide sequence is TGTGCCAGCAGCCTACCGTCCACAGATACGCAGTATTTT. The encoded protein is CASSLPSTDTQYF.